These T cell receptor beta chains were read from a single sample in a study of blood T cells in healthy people across ages. Using its own MiXCR run on the 5' RACE reads, TCRdb lists one record per CDR3 protein. The table has some 760,000 distinct CDR3 sequences, roughly 25% seen once; the top ten hold 3.7%. These data were also filed under a second study, of T cells of mothers and their children.

Sample: blood. Every receptor here comes from a boy younger than 18 in good health. Both conserved end residues are part of each CDR3. The D gene is left open where the match is weak. Not all rows give a size; the values are once, few, many and, for expanded clones, a class.

>.|TRBV6-1|.|TRBJ2-1
CASSAPGLTYNEQFF
TGTGCCAGCAGTGCCCCGGGATTGACCTACAATGAGCAGTTCTTC
>.|TRBV7-9|few|TRBJ2-5
CASSSRALATYQETQYF
TGTGCCAGCAGCTCACGGGCGTTAGCGACCTACCAAGAGACCCAGTACTTC
>.|TRBV10-3|.|TRBJ1-4
CAISESQGQNEKLFF
TGTGCCATCAGTGAGTCGCAGGGCCAAAATGAAAAACTGTTTTTT
>.|TRBV4-3|.|TRBJ2-2
CASSLQPTGRELFF
TGCGCCAGCAGCCTACAGCCTACAGGGAGGGAGCTGTTTTTT
>.|TRBV20-1|.|TRBJ2-5
CSARDHYQETQYF
TGCAGTGCTAGAGATCATTACCAAGAGACCCAGTACTTC
>TRBD1|TRBV2|few|TRBJ2-7
CASGQGANEQYF
TGTGCCAGCGGGCAGGGGGCTAACGAGCAGTACTTC
>TRBD1|TRBV5-1|.|TRBJ2-3
CASSRWTGSTDTQYF
TGCGCCAGCAGCCGATGGACAGGAAGCACAGATACGCAGTATTTT
>TRBD2|TRBV20-1|few|TRBJ2-3
CSAGLAGPDTQYF
TGCAGTGCGGGTCTAGCGGGACCGGATACGCAGTATTTT
>.|TRBV28|few|TRBJ1-2
CASSVDSGEDGYTF
TGTGCCAGCAGTGTCGACAGTGGAGAGGATGGCTACACCTTC
>.|TRBV12-3/TRBV12-4|.|TRBJ2-4
CASSLLGGGAGIAKNIQYF
TGTGCCAGCAGTCTACTAGGGGGGGGGGCCGGAATAGCCAAAAACATTCAGTACTTC
>TRBD1|TRBV28|few|TRBJ2-6
CAKQGAGGANVLTF
TGTGCCAAACAGGGGGCTGGTGGGGCCAACGTCCTGACTTTC
>.|TRBV6-2/TRBV6-3|.|TRBJ1-2
CASSYGQGVGGYTF
TGTGCCAGCAGTTACGGGCAGGGCGTCGGAGGCTACACCTTC
>TRBD1|TRBV27|.|TRBJ1-1
CASSQRGRTEAFF
TGTGCCAGCAGTCAGAGGGGGCGAACTGAAGCTTTCTTT
>TRBD1|TRBV6-1|few|TRBJ2-5
CASNTFDREETQYF
TGTGCCAGCAATACTTTTGACAGGGAAGAGACCCAGTACTTC
>.|TRBV5-1|.|TRBJ2-3
CASSLGEGTDTQYF
TGCGCCAGCAGCTTGGGTGAAGGCACAGATACGCAGTATTTT
>TRBD2|TRBV7-2|few|TRBJ2-7
CASSLSGYYEQYF
TGTGCCAGCAGCCTTAGCGGGTACTACGAGCAGTACTTC
>TRBD2|TRBV4-2|.|TRBJ2-1
CASSQALPGLAGRFEQFF
TGTGCCAGCAGCCAAGCTCTTCCGGGACTAGCGGGACGGTTTGAGCAGTTCTTC
>.|TRBV12-3/TRBV12-4|few|TRBJ1-3
CASSLYHSGNTIYF
TGTGCCAGCAGTCTCTACCACTCTGGAAACACCATATATTTT
>TRBD1|TRBV28|few|TRBJ2-7
CASSFPSGGTKSYEQYF
TGTGCCAGCAGTTTTCCCTCAGGGGGCACAAAATCCTACGAGCAGTACTTC
>.|TRBV9|few|TRBJ2-5
CASSVASTGPGGGRETQYF
TGTGCCAGCAGCGTAGCCTCCACCGGGCCTGGGGGCGGACGGGAGACCCAGTACTTC
>.|TRBV20-1|.|TRBJ2-1
CSARDLVGVSSYNEQFF
TGCAGTGCTAGAGATCTTGTAGGGGTGAGCTCCTACAATGAGCAGTTCTTC
>TRBD1|TRBV14|.|TRBJ2-7
CASSQLTGMGEQYF
TGTGCCAGCAGCCAGTTGACAGGGATGGGCGAGCAGTACTTC
>.|TRBV20-1|once|TRBJ2-7
CSAQKDGGPGEQYF
TGCAGTGCCCAGAAGGACGGGGGGCCGGGAGAGCAGTACTTC
>.|TRBV12-3/TRBV12-4|few|TRBJ1-2
CASSLDSRYGYTF
TGTGCCAGCAGTCTGGACAGTCGGTATGGCTACACCTTC
>TRBD2|TRBV27|.|TRBJ2-7
CASSLQPTSGLTYEQYF
TGTGCCAGCAGTTTACAACCGACTAGCGGGCTGACCTACGAGCAGTACTTC
>.|TRBV3-1|.|TRBJ2-7
CASSQYGLVVNEQYF
TGTGCCAGCAGCCAGTACGGATTGGTCGTCAACGAGCAGTACTTC
>TRBD2|TRBV20-1|few|TRBJ2-5
CSARTSGIWEETQYF
TGCAGTGCCAGGACTAGCGGGATATGGGAAGAGACCCAGTACTTC
>.|TRBV19|few|TRBJ2-7
CASSIFADYEQYF
TGTGCCAGTAGTATATTCGCTGACTACGAGCAGTACTTC
>TRBD2|TRBV29-1|.|TRBJ2-7
CSVERLLAGTYEQYF
TGCAGCGTTGAAAGGTTGCTAGCGGGAACCTACGAGCAGTACTTC
>TRBD1|TRBV20-1|.|TRBJ2-7
CSANPRQGLSYEQYF
TGCAGTGCAAACCCTCGACAGGGCCTCTCCTACGAGCAGTACTTC
>.|TRBV29-1|few|TRBJ2-3
CSVEIHGQPTDTQYF
TGCAGCGTTGAAATACACGGACAGCCCACAGATACGCAGTATTTT
>.|TRBV11-2|many|TRBJ1-4
CASSLTGGNEKLFF
TGTGCCAGCAGCTTAACCGGGGGCAATGAAAAACTGTTTTTT
>.|TRBV6-1|.|TRBJ2-4
CASSENQGGGNIQYF
TGTGCCAGCAGTGAAAATCAGGGTGGGGGAAACATTCAGTACTTC
>TRBD1|TRBV9|many|TRBJ2-7
CASSGQGYEQYF
TGTGCCAGCAGTGGACAGGGCTACGAGCAGTACTTC
>TRBD2|TRBV5-1|few|TRBJ2-1
CASSGGLAERFYNEQFF
TGCGCCAGCAGCGGGGGACTAGCGGAACGATTCTACAATGAGCAGTTCTTC
>.|TRBV29-1|few|TRBJ2-5
CSVQDSGTQYF
TGCAGCGTTCAGGACTCGGGGACCCAGTACTTC
>.|TRBV6-2/TRBV6-3|.|TRBJ2-7
CASSAFSAQGIHEQYF
TGTGCCAGCAGTGCGTTTTCGGCACAGGGTATCCACGAGCAGTACTTC
>TRBD2|TRBV12-3/TRBV12-4|.|TRBJ2-3
CASNAARGTSGADTQCF
TGTGCCAGCAACGCGGCCAGGGGGACTAGCGGGGCAGATACGCAGTGTTTT
>TRBD2|TRBV20-1|.|TRBJ2-7
CSARSSGSFSYEQYF
TGCAGTGCTAGGTCTAGCGGGAGCTTCTCCTACGAGCAGTACTTC
>TRBD1|TRBV5-1|few|TRBJ1-2
CASSGPPTGIGYTF
TGCGCCAGCAGCGGACCACCGACAGGGATCGGCTACACCTTC
>.|TRBV29-1|.|TRBJ2-5
CSTLQGGQETQYF
TGCAGCACGTTACAGGGTGGGCAAGAGACCCAGTACTTC
>TRBD1|TRBV25-1|.|TRBJ2-5
CASSEFGQEETQYF
TGTGCCAGCAGTGAATTCGGACAGGAAGAGACCCAGTACTTC
>.|TRBV28|.|TRBJ1-6
CASRSLSAGSVSPLHF
TGTGCCAGCAGGTCACTCTCGGCAGGATCTGTTTCACCCCTCCACTTT
>.|TRBV6-5|.|TRBJ2-1
CASRPGASYNEQFF
TGTGCCAGCAGACCGGGAGCGAGTTACAATGAGCAGTTCTTC
>.|TRBV29-1|few|TRBJ2-1
CSVEGVNGGRFYNEQFF
TGCAGCGTTGAAGGGGTAAACGGGGGCCGATTCTACAATGAGCAGTTCTTC
>TRBD1|TRBV7-8|many|TRBJ2-7
CASSSFRVDRAHEQYF
TGTGCCAGCAGCTCTTTTAGAGTTGACAGGGCCCACGAGCAGTACTTC
>.|TRBV18|few|TRBJ1-1
CASSPGQLGTEAFF
TGTGCCAGCTCCCCCGGGCAGTTGGGCACTGAAGCTTTCTTT
>TRBD2|TRBV24-1|.|TRBJ2-1
CATSDSWTSGRSGNEQFF
TGTGCCACCAGTGATTCTTGGACTAGCGGGAGGTCCGGGAATGAGCAGTTCTTC
>.|TRBV14|few|TRBJ2-5
CASSQQTEETQYF
TGTGCCAGCAGCCAGCAAACCGAGGAGACCCAGTACTTC
>.|TRBV15|.|TRBJ2-7
CATSRRESYEQYF
TGTGCCACCAGCAGGAGGGAATCCTACGAGCAGTACTTC
>.|TRBV11-2|.|TRBJ2-2
CASSWALELFF
TGTGCCAGCAGCTGGGCATTGGAGCTGTTTTTT
>TRBD2|TRBV7-9|few|TRBJ2-5
CASRNRTSGGQETQYF
TGTGCCAGCAGGAATCGGACTAGCGGGGGTCAAGAGACCCAGTACTTC
>.|TRBV11-2|.|TRBJ2-4
CASSSVLAKNIQYF
TGTGCCAGCAGCTCGGTCTTAGCCAAAAACATTCAGTACTTC
>.|TRBV20-1|.|TRBJ2-1
CSARGWTMDYNEQFF
TGCAGTGCTAGAGGGTGGACAATGGATTACAATGAGCAGTTCTTC
>TRBD1|TRBV18|.|TRBJ2-4
CASSPRLRGPKNIQYF
TGTGCCAGCTCACCGCGCCTTAGGGGGCCAAAAAACATTCAGTACTTC